This T cell receptor beta chain was documented in a study of cytomegalovirus exposure and HLA in healthy donors. Findings and limits, study-wide: The study put roughly 160 TCR beta chains on its list as cytomegalovirus-associated. The number of N-insertions in an Asian-associated ancestry cluster was reportedly below the roughly 670-donor mean in a later analysis.

A multiplex PCR was run with 60 Vbeta primers and 13 Jbeta primers. The repertoire was sequenced with immunoSEQ multiplex PCR; TCRdb's copy has only in-frame clones and lacks some. This table has approximately 180,000 clones, roughly 79% appearing once. In the case of this clone: Its specificity is unknown.

The V gene's germline CDR1 is SGDLS and CDR2 YYNGEE. CDR3 length: 13 amino acids. J was trimmed by 13 bases and V by 0 bases; bases with no gene match: 5. This clonotype was obtained from a woman aged 18 to 35 in good health and CMV-seropositive. The J gene is TRBJ1-2, the V gene TRBV9, with TRBD1 matching 11 bases. Sequenced material: PBMCs. CDR3 in DNA: TGTGCCAGCAGCGTAGAGGGACAGGGGGGTTTCACCTTC. This sequence encodes CASSVEGQGGFTF.